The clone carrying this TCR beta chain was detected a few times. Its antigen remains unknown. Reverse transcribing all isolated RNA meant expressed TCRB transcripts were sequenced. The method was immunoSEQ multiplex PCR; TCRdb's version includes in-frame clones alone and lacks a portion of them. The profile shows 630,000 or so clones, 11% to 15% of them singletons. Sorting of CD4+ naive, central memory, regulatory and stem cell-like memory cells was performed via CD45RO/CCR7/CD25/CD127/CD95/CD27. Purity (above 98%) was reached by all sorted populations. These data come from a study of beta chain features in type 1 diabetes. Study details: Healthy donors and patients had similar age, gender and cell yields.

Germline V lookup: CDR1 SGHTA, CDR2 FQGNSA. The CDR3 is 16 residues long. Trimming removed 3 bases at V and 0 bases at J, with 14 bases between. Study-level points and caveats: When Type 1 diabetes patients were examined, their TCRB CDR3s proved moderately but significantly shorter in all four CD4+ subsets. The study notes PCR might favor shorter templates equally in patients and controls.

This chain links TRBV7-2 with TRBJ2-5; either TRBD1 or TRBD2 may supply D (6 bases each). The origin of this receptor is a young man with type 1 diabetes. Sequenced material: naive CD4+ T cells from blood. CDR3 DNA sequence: TGTGCCAGCAGCTTTAGAGGGGGGAACCACCAAGAGACCCAGTACTTC. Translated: CASSFRGGNHQETQYF.